The 15 T cell receptor beta chains below were found in one sample sequenced in a study of shared T cell receptors in the human thymus. Sequencing used immunoSEQ multiplex PCR; TCRdb keeps in-frame clones, though not all of them. The sample gives approximately 580,000 clones, around 78% of which show up once; around 0.013% is in the top ten. These data were also reused for a study on human thymus T cells.

Specimen: thymocytes. Source of these receptors: a boy under two years old with a congenital heart defect.

The rearrangement uses TRBV11-3 and TRBJ2-6, with D possibly being TRBD2 (6 bases). The V gene lost 1 base and the J gene lost 2 bases, with 6 bases spanning the gap. The CDR3 is 15 residues long. The V gene's germline CDR1 is SGHNT and CDR2 YENEEA. CDR3 nucleotides: TGTGCCAGCAGCTTAGCGGGGGCTGGGGCCAACGTCCTGACTTTC. Its protein product is CASSLAGAGANVLTF.

This CDR3 is CASSHRGSSGNTIYF. In DNA, the CDR3 is TGTGCCAGCAGCCACCGAGGGAGTTCTGGAAACACCATATATTTT. The rearrangement links TRBV6-5 to TRBJ1-3; D not certain. Germline loops: CDR1 MNHEY, CDR2 SVGAGI. This CDR3 is 15 amino acids long. V lost 6 bases and J 1 base, leaving 13 bases between the germline ends.

This chain joins TRBV4-1 and TRBJ1-1; no reliable D call. The CDR3 sequence is 14 residues long. Deletions cut 0 bases from V and 1 base from J, with 6 bases between. Germline values: CDR1 MGHRA, CDR2 YSYEKL. The DNA for the CDR3 is TGCGCCAGCAGCCAAGATTCACAGAACACTGAAGCTTTCTTT. Translating gives CASSQDSQNTEAFF.

The V gene is TRBV28, the J gene TRBJ2-7, with 9 positions matching TRBD2. V dropped 10 bases and J dropped 5; count of bases not matched to a gene: 18. Per germline, CDR1 MDHEN and CDR2 SYDVKM. This CDR3 is 16 amino acids long. CDR3 coding DNA: TGTGCCACCGGGCTAGCGGGGTCCCAACCGGTCCACGAGCAGTACTTC. It yields the protein CATGLAGSQPVHEQYF.

This clone was recorded a few times. CDR3 in amino acids: CASSSTGTPNTEAFF. The CDR3 DNA is TGTGCCAGCAGCTCCACCGGGACACCTAACACTGAAGCTTTCTTT. The chain has TRBV6-5 and TRBJ1-1, with D possibly being TRBD1 (6 bases). Germline V gene lookup returns CDR1 MNHEY and CDR2 SVGAGI. V gave up 6 bases and J gave up 2 bases, with 16 bases separating them. The length of the CDR3 is 15 residues.

This chain joins TRBV19 and TRBJ2-1; possible D gene TRBD2, 5 bases. This CDR3 contains 17 residues. The V end lost 5 bases, the J end lost 0 bases, and 17 bases lay between the germline ends. Germline V gives CDR1 LNHDA, CDR2 SQIVND (reference sequence). For the CDR3, the DNA is TGTGCCAGTAGTCCCCGTTTAGGTGGAGGCTCCTACAATGAGCAGTTCTTC. Its translation is CASSPRLGGGSYNEQFF. The full variable domain, its missing parts supplied by reference TRBV19 and TRBJ2-1, is DGGITQSPKYLFRKEGQNVTLSCEQNLNHDAMYWYRQDPGQGLRLIYYSQIVNDFQKGDIAEGYSVSREKKESFPLTVTSAQKNPTAFYLCASSPRLGGGSYNEQFFGPGTRLTVL.

This chain uses TRBV4-3 with TRBJ2-7; 10 nucleotides match TRBD2. J lost 2 bases, V lost 0 bases, and 10 bases had no gene match. The length of the CDR3 is 18 residues. The V gene's germline CDR1 is LGHNA and CDR2 YSLEER. CDR3 nucleotides: TGCGCCAGCAGCCAAGAAGCGACTAGCGGGTTCCCTACCTACGAGCAGTACTTC. Translated, it gives CASSQEATSGFPTYEQYF.

CDR3 region: CASSVVANEQFF. Here the CDR3 DNA reads TGTGCCAGCAGCGTAGTGGCCAATGAGCAGTTCTTC. The chain uses TRBV9 and TRBJ2-1; D is uncertain. Germline V gives CDR1 SGDLS, CDR2 YYNGEE. CDR3 length equals 12 residues. V was pared by 0 bases and J by 6 bases, with 4 bases between.

The chain joins TRBV28 to TRBJ1-1; D is perhaps TRBD1 (5 bases). Germline V lookup: CDR1 MDHEN, CDR2 SYDVKM. The V end lost 8 bases, the J end lost 3 bases, and 16 bases lay between the germline ends. The CDR3 spans 14 residues. The CDR3 loop reads CASRPKGEDTEAFF. DNA of the CDR3: TGTGCCAGCCGCCCCAAAGGGGAGGACACTGAAGCTTTCTTT.

V usage is TRBV28 and J usage is TRBJ2-5; 14 nucleotides line up with TRBD2. CDR1 is MDHEN and CDR2 is SYDVKM in the germline V gene. Trimming cost V 6 bases and J 5 bases; bases outside gene matches: 5. This CDR3 has 15 amino acids. The CDR3 region has the DNA TGTGCCAGCAGGACTAGCGGGAGGGCCGTTGAGACCCAGTACTTC. Protein product: CASRTSGRAVETQYF.

The chain links TRBV6-5 to TRBJ1-1; no reliable D call. CDR1 is MNHEY, CDR2 SVGAGI, per germline. The CDR3 runs 13 residues. Trimming left V 0 bases short and J 0 bases short, with 2 bases between. The CDR3 region has the DNA TGTGCCAGCAGTTACTCCTTGAACACTGAAGCTTTCTTT. As protein: CASSYSLNTEAFF.

The V gene is TRBV9, the J gene TRBJ1-1; D is unresolved. Germline V gives CDR1 SGDLS, CDR2 YYNGEE. The CDR3 is 18 amino acids. Trimming took 0 bases from V and 0 from J, leaving 18 bases between them. The CDR3 protein is CASSVVRGKPYLNTEAFF. The DNA for the CDR3 is TGTGCCAGCAGCGTAGTAAGAGGCAAGCCTTATCTGAACACTGAAGCTTTCTTT.

The J gene is TRBJ1-2, the V gene TRBV30, with no clear D. With 2 bases removed from V and 1 base from J, the gap between germline ends came to 14 bases. The CDR3 runs to 15 residues. Germline V lookup: CDR1 GTSNPN, CDR2 SVGIG (reference sequence). CDR3 protein: CAWSLGGGFNYGYTF. The DNA of the CDR3 is TGTGCCTGGAGTCTAGGTGGTGGATTTAACTATGGCTACACCTTC.

This chain connects TRBV9 to TRBJ1-1; no clear D gene. V gave up 4 bases and J gave up 0 bases, with 13 bases separating them. Germline CDR1 and CDR2: SGDLS and YYNGEE. This CDR3 has 15 residues. The CDR3 reads CASSPGRVMNTEAFF. CDR3 in DNA: TGTGCCAGCAGCCCCGGTAGAGTTATGAACACTGAAGCTTTCTTT.

The gene calls are TRBV4-2 and TRBJ2-1, with 12 bases aligning to TRBD2. J lost 7 bases, V lost 4 bases, and 11 bases had no gene match. The CDR3 runs 17 residues. In germline, CDR1 is LGHNA, CDR2 YNFKEQ. The CDR3 spells CASSRQPSGRAGNEQFF. CDR3 DNA: TGTGCCAGCAGCCGTCAACCTAGCGGGAGGGCTGGGAATGAGCAGTTCTTC.